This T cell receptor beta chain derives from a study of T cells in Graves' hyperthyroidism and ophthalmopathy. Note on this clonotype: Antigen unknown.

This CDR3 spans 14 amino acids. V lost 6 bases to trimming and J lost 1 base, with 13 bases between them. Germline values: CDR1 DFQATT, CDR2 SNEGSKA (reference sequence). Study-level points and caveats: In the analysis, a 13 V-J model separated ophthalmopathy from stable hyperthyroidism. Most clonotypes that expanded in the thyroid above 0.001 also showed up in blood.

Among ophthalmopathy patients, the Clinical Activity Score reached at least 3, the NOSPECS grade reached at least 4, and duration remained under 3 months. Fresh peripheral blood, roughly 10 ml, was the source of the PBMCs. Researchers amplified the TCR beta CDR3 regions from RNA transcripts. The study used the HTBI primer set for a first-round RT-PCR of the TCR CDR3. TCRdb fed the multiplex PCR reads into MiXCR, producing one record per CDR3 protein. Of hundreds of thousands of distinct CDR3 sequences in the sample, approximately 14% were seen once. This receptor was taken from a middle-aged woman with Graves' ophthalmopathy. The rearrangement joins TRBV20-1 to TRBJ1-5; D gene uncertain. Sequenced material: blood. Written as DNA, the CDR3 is TGCAGTGCCGAAACCGTGTTGAGCAATCAGCCCCAGCATTTT. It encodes CSAETVLSNQPQHF.